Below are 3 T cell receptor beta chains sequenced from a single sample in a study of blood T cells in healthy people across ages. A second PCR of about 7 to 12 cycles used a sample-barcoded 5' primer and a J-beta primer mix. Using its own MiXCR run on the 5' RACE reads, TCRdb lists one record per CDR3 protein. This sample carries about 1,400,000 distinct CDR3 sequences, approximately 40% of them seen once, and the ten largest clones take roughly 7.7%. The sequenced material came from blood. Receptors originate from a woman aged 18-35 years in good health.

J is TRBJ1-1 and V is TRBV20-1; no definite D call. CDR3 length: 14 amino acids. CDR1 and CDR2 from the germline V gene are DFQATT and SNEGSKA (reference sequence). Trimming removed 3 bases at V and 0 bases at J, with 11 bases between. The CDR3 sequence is CSASTGRVNTEAFF. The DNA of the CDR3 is TGCAGTGCTAGCACCGGAAGGGTGAACACTGAAGCTTTCTTT.

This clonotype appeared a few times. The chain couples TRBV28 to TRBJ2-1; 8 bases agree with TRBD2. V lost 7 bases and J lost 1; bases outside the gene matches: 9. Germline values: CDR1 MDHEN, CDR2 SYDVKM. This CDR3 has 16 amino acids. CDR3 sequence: CASISFSGASYNEQFF. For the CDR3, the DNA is TGTGCCAGCATCTCCTTTAGCGGGGCGTCCTACAATGAGCAGTTCTTC.

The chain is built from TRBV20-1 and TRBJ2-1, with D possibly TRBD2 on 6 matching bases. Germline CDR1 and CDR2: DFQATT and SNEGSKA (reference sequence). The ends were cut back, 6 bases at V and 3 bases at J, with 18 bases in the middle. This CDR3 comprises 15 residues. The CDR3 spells CSAFATGGNYNEQFF. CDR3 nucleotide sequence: TGCAGTGCATTTGCCACTGGGGGGAACTACAATGAGCAGTTCTTC.